Sequencing of this TCR beta chain was carried out in a study of technical replicates of blood from several donors. Germline CDR1 is ENHRY and CDR2 is SYGVKD. The CDR3 consists of 12 residues. V lost 10 bases, J lost 3 bases, and 3 bases stayed unmatched. TCRdb keeps only in-frame clones here, not all; method: immunoSEQ multiplex PCR. This sample has tens of thousands of clones, with less than 95% found just once. Material for sequencing was PBMCs. The chain combines TRBV10-3 with TRBJ2-3, with 8 nucleotides matching TRBD2. The sequence derives from a human donor in good health. Some clones in this sample may be carry-over from other donors' samples. CDR3 in amino acids: CASGGSTDTQYF. The CDR3 DNA sequence: TGTGCCAGCGGGGGGAGTACAGATACGCAGTATTTT.